Described below is a single T cell receptor beta chain sequence and its context. Antigen specificity is unknown. The data belong to a study of shared clonotypes between healthy human individuals. For the study at large: CD8 memory received one plate per donor, CD8 naive two, CD4 memory three and CD4 naive three. Study results and limitations: Relative to clonotypes present in all four donors, those not shared had lower generation probabilities.

The CDR3 runs 14 residues. Germline V gives CDR1 SGHRS, CDR2 YFSETQ. V shed 2 bases and J 7 bases; nucleotides not matched to a gene: 5. Here immunoSEQ multiplex PCR was the method, and the copy in TCRdb shows in-frame clones only, minus some. The table shows roughly 530,000 clones, with roughly 95% occurring only once. Adult Caucasians living in Nashville, Tennessee made up all of the donors. The chain uses TRBV5-1 and TRBJ2-2, with TRBD2 matching 7 bases. The receptor's source is a woman aged 25 to 39 in good health. The sample consisted of naive CD4+ T cells sorted from blood. Subset defined: CD45RA+ positively selected. This CDR3 is CASSFGGSSGELFF. The DNA of the CDR3 is TGCGCCAGCAGCTTCGGGGGGAGTAGCGGGGAGCTGTTTTTT.